One sample yielded the 24 T cell receptor beta chains listed below, sequenced in a study of Graves' ophthalmopathy and Graves' hyperthyroidism. The TCR beta CDR3 regions underwent amplification from RNA transcripts. Second-round multiplex PCR followed a first-round RT-PCR using HTBI primers. TCRdb used MiXCR to reprocess the multiplex PCR reads, holding one entry per CDR3 protein. The table lists 500,000 to 700,000 distinct CDR3 sequences, 22% of them singletons, with more than 5.5% in the top ten. Material: peripheral blood. Every receptor here comes from a woman younger than 30 with stable Graves' hyperthyroidism. Some clones in this sample may be carry-over from other donors' samples.

This clonotype was seen repeatedly, ten times or more. The rearrangement joins TRBV11-2 to TRBJ2-7; 8 bases line up with TRBD2. Germline assignment: CDR1 SGHAT and CDR2 FQNNGV. The V gene end was trimmed by 2 bases and the J gene end by 2 bases; junction bases not matched to a gene: 11. This CDR3 has 17 amino acids. This CDR3 is CASSLRGGGGFTYEQYF. Here the CDR3 DNA reads TGTGCCAGCAGCTTAAGAGGAGGCGGGGGGTTTACCTACGAGCAGTACTTC.

This clonotype was counted only a few times. The rearrangement uses TRBV3-1 and TRBJ2-7, with D possibly being TRBD2 (5 bases). This CDR3 has 16 residues. Germline V CDR1 and CDR2: LGHDT, YNNKEL (reference sequence). V was pared by 0 bases and J by 0 bases, with 12 bases between. The CDR3 DNA sequence: TGTGCCAGCAGCCAAGACGGACTCACACCCTCCTACGAGCAGTACTTC. This codes for CASSQDGLTPSYEQYF.

This clonotype was seen at least ten times. The chain combines TRBV6-1 with TRBJ1-1; a weak D match, TRBD1 (6 bases). The germline CDR1 and CDR2 sequences are MNHNS and SASEGT. This CDR3 is built from 15 residues. V was pared by 5 bases and J by 1 base, with 14 bases between. CDR3 nucleotides: TGTGCCAGCAGTCCCACAGGGTGGGGGAACACTGAAGCTTTCTTT. It codes for CASSPTGWGNTEAFF.

The rearrangement links TRBV20-1 to TRBJ2-7; possible D gene TRBD2, 5 bases. With 4 bases removed from V and 0 bases from J, the gap between germline ends came to 16 bases. The CDR3 is 15 residues long. Germline V gene sequence: CDR1 DFQATT, CDR2 SNEGSKA (reference sequence). CDR3 nucleotides: TGCAGTGCTAATCCCATATCCGGGGTCTCCTACGAGCAGTACTTC. This translates into CSANPISGVSYEQYF.

Ten or more counts support this clonotype. The chain employs TRBV5-1 and TRBJ1-1; perhaps TRBD1 as D (5 bases). Germline-derived CDR1 and CDR2 are SGHRS and YFSETQ. The V end was cut by 3 bases, the J end by 8 bases, with 20 bases between. This CDR3 spans 15 amino acids. The CDR3 loop is CASSSGLGTYKEAFF. The CDR3 bases are TGCGCCAGCAGCTCGGGACTAGGGACTTATAAGGAAGCTTTCTTT.

This clonotype was seen repeatedly, ten times or more. J is TRBJ1-2 and V is TRBV12-3 or TRBV12-4; 7 positions match TRBD1. Trimming cost V 6 bases and J 2 bases; bases outside gene matches: 3. This CDR3 is 13 amino acids long. The CDR3 DNA is TGTGCCAGCAGCTCGGGACAGAACTATGGCTACACCTTC. It translates to CASSSGQNYGYTF.

This chain links TRBV12-3 or TRBV12-4 with TRBJ2-5; 7 bases map to TRBD2. V was pared by 5 bases and J by 4 bases, with 13 bases of the junction left unmatched. CDR3 length: 16 residues. CDR3 nucleotides: TGTGCCAGCAGTCAATTCCGGGGGGTTGAGGGAGAGACCCAGTACTTC. This sequence encodes CASSQFRGVEGETQYF.

This clonotype is deemed medium-sized. The gene calls are TRBV6-2 or TRBV6-3 and TRBJ1-1; weak D call: TRBD1 (5 bases). CDR1 MNHEY and CDR2 SVGEGT come from the germline V gene. V was pared by 5 bases and J by 1 base, with 14 bases between. The CDR3 is made up of 15 amino acids. CDR3 in amino acids: CASSPRDRRNTEAFF. The CDR3 region has the DNA TGTGCCAGCAGTCCCCGGGACCGAAGGAACACTGAAGCTTTCTTT.

This clonotype was counted between two and nine times. A read error may account for a junction end that differs from germline. The chain joins TRBV6-2 or TRBV6-3 to TRBJ2-5; a possible D gene is TRBD1 (5 bases). In germline, CDR1 is MNHEY, CDR2 SVGEGT. The CDR3 runs to 11 residues. For the CDR3, the DNA is TGTGCCAGCAGAGGGGCAGAGCCCCAGTACTTC. It codes for CASRGAEPQYF.

This clonotype was recorded at least ten times. The CDR3 DNA reads TGTGCCATCAGTGAGCGGGGGTTACTCTACGAGCAGTACTTC. Translated, it gives CAISERGLLYEQYF. V is TRBV10-3 and J is TRBJ2-7; tentative D call: TRBD2 (6 bases). The germline gives CDR1 ENHRY, CDR2 SYGVKD. The V gene lost 2 bases and the J gene lost 3 bases, with 11 bases spanning the gap. There are 14 residues in the CDR3.

The chain combines TRBV5-1 with TRBJ1-5; D is undetermined. The CDR3 sequence is 11 residues long. CDR1 SGHRS and CDR2 YFSETQ come from the germline V gene. The CDR3 DNA follows: TGCCCGTGGAGGTTTTGTCAGCCCCAGCATTTT. Translation: CPWRFCQPQHF.

This clonotype was seen many times. The V and J genes are TRBV7-9 and TRBJ1-2, with 7 bases aligning to TRBD1. The CDR3 sequence is 15 residues long. Germline V gene lookup returns CDR1 SEHNR and CDR2 FQNEAQ (reference sequence). The trim removed 10 bases at V and 2 bases at J, leaving 13 bases unmatched. The CDR3 DNA sequence: TGTGCCACCACCCGTGATAGGGGGCAGAACTATGGCTACACCTTC. It yields the protein CATTRDRGQNYGYTF.

This clonotype was detected many times. The rearrangement joins TRBV28 to TRBJ1-1, with a tentative D call TRBD1 (5 bases). CDR3 length: 15 amino acids. The germline V and J ends were trimmed by 4 bases and 1 base, with 13 bases remaining between them. Germline CDR1 and CDR2: MDHEN and SYDVKM. CDR3 sequence: CASSSPGWRNTEAFF. As DNA, the CDR3 is TGTGCCAGCAGTTCCCCAGGGTGGAGGAACACTGAAGCTTTCTTT.

In its sample, this clonotype was seen many times. DNA for the CDR3: TGTGCCAGCAGCCGAGGCGGCAGGGACAGAAACTACGAGCAGTACTTC. As protein: CASSRGGRDRNYEQYF. The chain uses TRBV6-1 and TRBJ2-7, with TRBD1 matching over 7 bases. V lost 6 bases and J lost 3; bases outside the gene matches: 14. Germline V CDR1 and CDR2: MNHNS, SASEGT. The CDR3 is made up of 16 amino acids.

This clonotype was picked up many times. This rearrangement joins TRBV9 to TRBJ1-1; D might be TRBD1 (5 bases). Germline-derived CDR1 and CDR2 are SGDLS and YYNGEE. The germline V and J ends were trimmed by 6 bases and 10 bases, with 28 bases remaining between them. The CDR3 covers 16 residues. The CDR3 DNA reads as TGTGCCAGCACCAGGGCAGAGGAAGGGGTCGCCCTTGGAGCTTTCTTT. Its translation: CASTRAEEGVALGAFF.

This clonotype was observed many times. The rearrangement joins TRBV7-3 to TRBJ2-2; TRBD1 might be the D (5 bases). CDR3 length equals 13 residues. Trimming took 5 bases from V and 8 from J, leaving 12 bases between them. The V gene's germline CDR1 is SGHTA and CDR2 FQGTGA. CDR3 nucleotide sequence: TGTGCCAGCAGCCCACAGGTGGCTGGGGAGCTGTTTTTT. Residues: CASSPQVAGELFF.

The sample holds many counts of this clonotype. The chain combines TRBV24-1 with TRBJ2-6; maybe TRBD1 (5 bases). Germline CDR1 is KGHDR and CDR2 is SFDVKD. The V end was cut by 2 bases, the J end by 1 base, with 11 bases between. This CDR3 comprises 17 residues. The CDR3, as DNA: TGTGCCACCAGTGATTCCAGGGTCGGGTCTGGGGCCAACGTCCTGACTTTC. This sequence encodes CATSDSRVGSGANVLTF.

This clonotype was observed many times. The rearrangement links TRBV7-8 to TRBJ1-1, with 7 positions matching TRBD1. J lost 3 bases, V lost 5 bases, and 6 bases had no gene match. The CDR3 totals 14 residues. Germline V CDR1 and CDR2: SGHVS, FQNEAQ. In DNA form, the CDR3 reads TGTGCCAGCAGCCCAGACAGGGCCTACACTGAAGCTTTCTTT. Amino acids: CASSPDRAYTEAFF. Together with reference TRBV7-8 and TRBJ1-1, the CDR3 gives the full variable domain: GAGVSQSPRYKVAKRGQDVALRCDPISGHVSLFWYQQALGQGPEFLTYFQNEAQLDKSGLPSDRFFAERPEGSVSTLKIQRTQQEDSAVYLCASSPDRAYTEAFFGQGTRLTVV.

This clonotype was seen ten or more times. CDR3 region: CATSRGDSGSGREQYF. The CDR3 DNA follows: TGTGCCACCAGCAGAGGGGATAGCGGGAGCGGTCGGGAGCAGTACTTC. The chain uses TRBV15 and TRBJ2-7, with 9 bases matching TRBD2. The CDR3 runs 16 residues. Germline V CDR1 and CDR2: LNHNV, YYDKDF (reference sequence). V dropped 1 base and J dropped 7; count of bases not matched to a gene: 11.

This clonotype has a count of ten or more. The rearrangement links TRBV6-2 or TRBV6-3 to TRBJ2-7; 7 bases match TRBD1. The junction had 11 bases not matched to a gene; V was cut back by 4 bases and J by 2 bases. The CDR3 is 16 amino acids. Germline assignment: CDR1 MNHEY and CDR2 SVGEGT. The chain's CDR3 is CASSSETTGRTYEQYF. The CDR3, as DNA: TGTGCCAGCAGTTCCGAGACGACAGGGCGAACCTACGAGCAGTACTTC.

The chain combines TRBV5-1 with TRBJ2-7, with D uncertain. Between the trimmed V and J ends, which lost 5 bases and 0 bases, there was a span of 15 bases. Germline-derived CDR1 and CDR2 are SGHRS and YFSETQ. The CDR3 loop spans 15 amino acids. CDR3 sequence reads: CASSPVWLTSYEQYF. DNA of the CDR3: TGCGCCAGCAGTCCCGTTTGGTTGACCTCCTACGAGCAGTACTTC. The full variable domain, its missing parts supplied by reference TRBV5-1 and TRBJ2-7, is KAGVTQTPRYLIKTRGQQVTLSCSPISGHRSVSWYQQTPGQGLQFLFEYFSETQRNKGNFPGRFSGRQFSNSRSEMNVSTLELGDSALYLCASSPVWLTSYEQYFGPGTRLTVT.

This clonotype was counted between two and nine times. The chain has TRBV4-1 and TRBJ1-2; 9 nucleotides match TRBD1. The CDR3 is made up of 14 amino acids. The germline V gene encodes CDR1 MGHRA and CDR2 YSYEKL. Trimming at V came to 6 bases and at J to 6 bases, leaving 8 bases not matched to a gene. The CDR3 DNA reads TGCGCCAGCAGGGGGACAGGGAAAGTGGATGGCTACACCTTC. Protein: CASRGTGKVDGYTF.

This clonotype was observed at least ten times. The chain joins TRBV6-5 to TRBJ1-1, with D tentatively TRBD1 (5 bases). Germline CDR1 is MNHEY and CDR2 is SVGAGI. V dropped 6 bases and J dropped 0 bases, with 14 bases sitting between them. The CDR3 runs 15 residues. The CDR3 sequence: CASRLTGRLNTEAFF. The CDR3 DNA is TGTGCCAGCAGATTAACAGGAAGATTGAACACTGAAGCTTTCTTT.

The chain joins TRBV6-1 to TRBJ1-5; 7 nucleotides match TRBD1. V shed 7 bases and J 8 bases; nucleotides not matched to a gene: 14. Germline loops: CDR1 MNHNS, CDR2 SASEGT. CDR3 size: 15 residues. CDR3 sequence (DNA): TGTGCCAGCACTAGACAGGGTAAGGGCGTTGAGCCCCAGCATTTT. Translated: CASTRQGKGVEPQHF.